This TCR beta chain was identified in a study of CD8 T cells in ankylosing spondylitis. Study results and limitations: There was reportedly significant enrichment of clones that were disease-linked in matched ankylosing spondylitis synovial fluid. Among TCR beta sequences, a motif of eight highly homologous variants appeared characteristic of ankylosing spondylitis blood. In synovial fluid and blood from reactive arthritis, some motif variants were previously reported. CD8+ by phenotype, disease-linked clones were relatively rare in peripheral blood.

This clonotype has more than one count but fewer than ten. Its antigen remains unknown. The germline V gene has CDR1 SGHAT and CDR2 FQNNGV. The CDR3 has 14 amino acids. V lost 4 bases and J 6 bases, leaving 14 bases between the germline ends. Scientists made TCR beta libraries using quantitative 5'-RACE with molecular barcodes. TCRdb re-analysed the 5' RACE reads in MiXCR, keeping a single row per CDR3 protein. The table has a few hundred thousand distinct CDR3 sequences, roughly 13% seen once. This sequence joins TRBV11-2 and TRBJ2-3, with no clear D. Sequenced input: blood, either unsorted or a sorted T cell fraction (not recorded which). This sequence originates from a male donor with ankylosing spondylitis. CDR3 residues: CASSSHRTGDTQYF. DNA for the CDR3: TGTGCCAGCAGCTCCCATCGGACCGGGGATACGCAGTATTTT.